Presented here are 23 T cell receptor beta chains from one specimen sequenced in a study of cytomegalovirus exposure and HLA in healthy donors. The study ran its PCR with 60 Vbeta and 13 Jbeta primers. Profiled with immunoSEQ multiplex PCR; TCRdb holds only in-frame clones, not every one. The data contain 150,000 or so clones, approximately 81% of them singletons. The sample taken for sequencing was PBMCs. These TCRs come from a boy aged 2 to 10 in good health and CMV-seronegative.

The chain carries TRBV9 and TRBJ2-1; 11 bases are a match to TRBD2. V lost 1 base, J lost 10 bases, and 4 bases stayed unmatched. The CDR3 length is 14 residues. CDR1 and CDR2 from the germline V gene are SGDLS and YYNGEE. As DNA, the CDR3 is TGTGCCAGCAGCGTAACTAGCGGGAGACCAGAGCAGTTCTTC. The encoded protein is CASSVTSGRPEQFF.

CDR3 sequence (DNA): TGTGCCAGCAGATCAGACAGAACCTGGGGGGAGCTGTTTTTT. It translates to CASRSDRTWGELFF. The chain employs TRBV7-8 and TRBJ2-2; D is possibly TRBD1 (5 bases). CDR1 is SGHVS and CDR2 is FQNEAQ in the germline V gene. Trimming removed 6 bases at V and 8 bases at J, with 16 bases between. CDR3 length: 14 residues.

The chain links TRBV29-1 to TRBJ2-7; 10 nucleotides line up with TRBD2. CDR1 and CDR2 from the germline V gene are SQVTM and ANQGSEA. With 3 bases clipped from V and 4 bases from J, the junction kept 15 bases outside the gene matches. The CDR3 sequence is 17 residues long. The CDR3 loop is CSVESSGSKALGYEQYF. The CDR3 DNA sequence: TGCAGCGTTGAGTCTAGCGGGAGTAAAGCTTTGGGATACGAGCAGTACTTC.

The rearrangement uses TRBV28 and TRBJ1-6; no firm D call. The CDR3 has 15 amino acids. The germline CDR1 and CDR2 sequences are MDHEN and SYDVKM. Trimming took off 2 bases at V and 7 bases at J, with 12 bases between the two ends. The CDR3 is CASSLGKARNSPLHF. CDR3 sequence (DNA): TGTGCCAGCAGTTTAGGCAAGGCGCGGAATTCACCCCTCCACTTT.

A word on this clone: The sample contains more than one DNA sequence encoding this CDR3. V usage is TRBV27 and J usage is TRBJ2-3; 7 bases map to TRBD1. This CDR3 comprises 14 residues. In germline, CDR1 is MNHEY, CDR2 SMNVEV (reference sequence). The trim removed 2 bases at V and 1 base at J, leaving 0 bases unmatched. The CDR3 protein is CASSLDRGTDTQYF. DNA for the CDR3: TGTGCCAGCAGTTTAGACAGGGGCACAGATACGCAGTATTTT.

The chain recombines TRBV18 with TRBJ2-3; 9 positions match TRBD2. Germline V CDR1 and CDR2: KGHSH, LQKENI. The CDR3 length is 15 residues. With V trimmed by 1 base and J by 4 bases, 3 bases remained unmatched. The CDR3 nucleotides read TGTGCCAGCTCACCACGCGGGAGGGATTCAGATACGCAGTATTTT. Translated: CASSPRGRDSDTQYF.

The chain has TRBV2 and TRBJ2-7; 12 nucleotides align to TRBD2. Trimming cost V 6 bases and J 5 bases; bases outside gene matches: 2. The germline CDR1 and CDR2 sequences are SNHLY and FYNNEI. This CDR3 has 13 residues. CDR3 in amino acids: CASRTSGSHEQYF. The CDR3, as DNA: TGTGCCAGCAGGACTAGCGGGAGCCACGAGCAGTACTTC.

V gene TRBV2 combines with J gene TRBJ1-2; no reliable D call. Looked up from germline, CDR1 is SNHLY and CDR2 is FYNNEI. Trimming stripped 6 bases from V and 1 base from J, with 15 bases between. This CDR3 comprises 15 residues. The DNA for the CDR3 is TGTGCCAGCAGACCCCTTGCGGGGTTTAACTATGGCTACACCTTC. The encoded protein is CASRPLAGFNYGYTF.

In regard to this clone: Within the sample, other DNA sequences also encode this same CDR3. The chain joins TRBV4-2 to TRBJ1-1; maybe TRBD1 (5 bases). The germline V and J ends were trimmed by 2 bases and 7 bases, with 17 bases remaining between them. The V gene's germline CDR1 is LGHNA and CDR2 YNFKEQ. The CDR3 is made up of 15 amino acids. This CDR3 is CASSQRRQLSYEAFF. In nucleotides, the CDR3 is TGTGCCAGCAGCCAACGTCGACAGTTAAGCTATGAAGCTTTCTTT.

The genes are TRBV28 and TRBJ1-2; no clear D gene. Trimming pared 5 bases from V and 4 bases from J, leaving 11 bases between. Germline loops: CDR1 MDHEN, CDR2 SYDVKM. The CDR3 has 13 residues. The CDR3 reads CASSADTRYGYTF. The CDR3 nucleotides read TGTGCCAGCAGTGCTGACACCCGCTATGGCTACACCTTC.

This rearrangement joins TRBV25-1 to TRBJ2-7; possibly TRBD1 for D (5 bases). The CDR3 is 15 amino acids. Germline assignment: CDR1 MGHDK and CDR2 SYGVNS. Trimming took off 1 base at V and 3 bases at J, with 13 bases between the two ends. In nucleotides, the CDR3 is TGTGCCAGCAGTGAATCTATAGGACAAGGCTACGAGCAGTACTTC. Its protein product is CASSESIGQGYEQYF.

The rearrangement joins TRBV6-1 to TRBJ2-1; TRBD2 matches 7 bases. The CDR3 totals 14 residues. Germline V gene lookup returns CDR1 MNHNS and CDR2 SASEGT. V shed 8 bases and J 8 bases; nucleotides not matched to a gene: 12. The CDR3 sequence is CASGGWEGRDEQFF. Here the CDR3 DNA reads TGTGCCAGCGGGGGGTGGGAGGGCCGGGATGAGCAGTTCTTC.

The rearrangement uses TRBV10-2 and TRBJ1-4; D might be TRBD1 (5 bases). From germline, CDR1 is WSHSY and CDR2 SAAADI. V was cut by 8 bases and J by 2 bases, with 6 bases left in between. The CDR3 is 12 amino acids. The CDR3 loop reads CASGGTNEKLFF. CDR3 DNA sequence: TGCGCCAGCGGGGGGACTAATGAAAAACTGTTTTTT.

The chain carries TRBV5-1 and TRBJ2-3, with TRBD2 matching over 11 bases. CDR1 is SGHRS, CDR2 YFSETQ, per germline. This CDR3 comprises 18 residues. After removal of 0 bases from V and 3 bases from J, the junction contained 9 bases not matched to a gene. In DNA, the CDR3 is TGCGCCAGCAGCTTGGCCGGGCTAGCGGGAGGTGTTACAGATACGCAGTATTTT. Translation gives CASSLAGLAGGVTDTQYF.

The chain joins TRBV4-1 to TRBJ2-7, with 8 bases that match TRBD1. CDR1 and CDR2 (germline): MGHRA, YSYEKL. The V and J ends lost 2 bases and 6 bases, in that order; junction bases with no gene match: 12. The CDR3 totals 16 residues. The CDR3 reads CASSQYTIGQGSEQYF. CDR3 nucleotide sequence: TGCGCCAGCAGCCAATATACCATAGGACAGGGTAGCGAGCAGTACTTC.

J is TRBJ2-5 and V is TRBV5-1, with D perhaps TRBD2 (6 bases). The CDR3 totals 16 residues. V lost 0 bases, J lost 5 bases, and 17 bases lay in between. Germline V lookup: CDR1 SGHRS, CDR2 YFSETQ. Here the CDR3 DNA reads TGCGCCAGCAGCTTGGCCAGGGCGGGAACTAGGGAGACCCAGTACTTC. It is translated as CASSLARAGTRETQYF.

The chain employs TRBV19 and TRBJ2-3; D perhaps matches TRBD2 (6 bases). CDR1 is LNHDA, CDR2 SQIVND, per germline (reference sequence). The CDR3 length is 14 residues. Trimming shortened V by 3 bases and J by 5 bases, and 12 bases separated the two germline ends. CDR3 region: CASSIAGLGDTQYF. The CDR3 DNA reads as TGTGCCAGTAGTATTGCGGGGCTCGGAGATACGCAGTATTTT.

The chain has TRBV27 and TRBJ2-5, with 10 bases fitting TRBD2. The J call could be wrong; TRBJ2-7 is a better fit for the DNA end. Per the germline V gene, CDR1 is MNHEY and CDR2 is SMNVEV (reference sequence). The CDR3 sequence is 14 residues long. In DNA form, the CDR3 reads TGTGCCAGCAGCGCAGCGGGAGGGGACTACGAGCAGTACTTC. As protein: CASSAAGGDYEQYF.

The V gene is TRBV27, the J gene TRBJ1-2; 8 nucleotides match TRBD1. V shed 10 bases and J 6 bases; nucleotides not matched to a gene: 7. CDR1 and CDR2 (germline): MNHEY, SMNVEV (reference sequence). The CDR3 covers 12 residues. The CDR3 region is CAIPTGEDGYTF. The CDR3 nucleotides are TGTGCCATCCCGACAGGGGAGGATGGCTACACCTTC.

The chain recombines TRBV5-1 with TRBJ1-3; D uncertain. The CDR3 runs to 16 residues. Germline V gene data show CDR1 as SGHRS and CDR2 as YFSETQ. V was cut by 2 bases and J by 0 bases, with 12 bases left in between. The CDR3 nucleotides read TGCGCCAGCAGCTTACAGCCACCTAACTCTGGAAACACCATATATTTT. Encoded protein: CASSLQPPNSGNTIYF.

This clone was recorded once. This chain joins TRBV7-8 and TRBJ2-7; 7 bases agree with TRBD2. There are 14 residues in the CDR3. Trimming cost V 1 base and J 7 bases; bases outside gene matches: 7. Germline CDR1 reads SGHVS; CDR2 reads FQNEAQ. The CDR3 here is CASSLEGGMGEQYF. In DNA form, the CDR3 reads TGTGCCAGCAGCTTAGAGGGAGGGATGGGAGAGCAGTACTTC.

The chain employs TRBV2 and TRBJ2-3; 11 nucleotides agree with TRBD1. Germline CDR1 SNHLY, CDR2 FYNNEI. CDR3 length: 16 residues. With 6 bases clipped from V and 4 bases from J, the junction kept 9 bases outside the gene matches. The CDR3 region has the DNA TGTGCCAGCAGGGGGCATAGGACAGGGGGCGCAGATACGCAGTATTTT. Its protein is CASRGHRTGGADTQYF.

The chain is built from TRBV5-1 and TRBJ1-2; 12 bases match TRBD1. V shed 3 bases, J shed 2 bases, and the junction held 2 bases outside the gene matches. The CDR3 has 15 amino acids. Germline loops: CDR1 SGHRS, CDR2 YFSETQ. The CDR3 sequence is CASSSGTGGNYGYTF. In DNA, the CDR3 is TGCGCCAGCAGCTCCGGGACAGGGGGCAACTATGGCTACACCTTC. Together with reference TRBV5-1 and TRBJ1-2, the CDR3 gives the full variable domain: KAGVTQTPRYLIKTRGQQVTLSCSPISGHRSVSWYQQTPGQGLQFLFEYFSETQRNKGNFPGRFSGRQFSNSRSEMNVSTLELGDSALYLCASSSGTGGNYGYTFGSGTRLTVV.